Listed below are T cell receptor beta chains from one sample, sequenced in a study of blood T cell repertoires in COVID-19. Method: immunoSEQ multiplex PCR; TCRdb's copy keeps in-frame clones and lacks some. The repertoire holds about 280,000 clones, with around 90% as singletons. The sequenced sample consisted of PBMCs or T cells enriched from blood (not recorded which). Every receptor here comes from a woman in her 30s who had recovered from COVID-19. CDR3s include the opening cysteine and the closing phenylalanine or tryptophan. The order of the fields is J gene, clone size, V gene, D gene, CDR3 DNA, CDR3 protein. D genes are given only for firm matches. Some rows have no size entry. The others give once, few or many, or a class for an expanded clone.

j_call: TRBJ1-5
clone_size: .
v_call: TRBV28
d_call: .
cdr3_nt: TGTGCCAGCAGTTTAACCCAGGTCGATCAGCCCCAGCATTTT
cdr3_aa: CASSLTQVDQPQHF

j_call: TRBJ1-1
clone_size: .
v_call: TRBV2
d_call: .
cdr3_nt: TGTGCCAGCCGAGCCAGGGCGAACACTGAAGCTTTCTTT
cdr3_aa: CASRARANTEAFF

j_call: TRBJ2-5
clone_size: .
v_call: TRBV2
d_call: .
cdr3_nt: TGTGCCAGCTTAGAAGAGACCCAGTACTTC
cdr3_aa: CASLEETQYF

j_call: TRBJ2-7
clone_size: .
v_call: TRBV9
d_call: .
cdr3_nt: TGTGCCAGCAGCGTAGGGGACTTCTTCCTAGGGCAGTACTTC
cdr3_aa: CASSVGDFFLGQYF

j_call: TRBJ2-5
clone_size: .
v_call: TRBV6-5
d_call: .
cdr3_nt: TGTGCCAGCAGTCGGTCCCGCCAAGAGACCCAGTACTTC
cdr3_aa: CASSRSRQETQYF

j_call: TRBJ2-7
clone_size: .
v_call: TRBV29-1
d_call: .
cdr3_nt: TGCAGCGTTGTGGCGGGCCCCTACGAGCAGTACTTC
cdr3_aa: CSVVAGPYEQYF

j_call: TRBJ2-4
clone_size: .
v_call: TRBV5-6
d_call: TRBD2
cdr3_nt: TGTGCCAGCAGCTTGCTAGCGGGAAATAAAAACATTCAGTACTTC
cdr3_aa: CASSLLAGNKNIQYF

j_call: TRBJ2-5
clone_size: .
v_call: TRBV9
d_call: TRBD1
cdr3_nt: TGTGCCAGCAGCATAGGGACAGGCCAAGAGACCCAGTACTTC
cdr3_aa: CASSIGTGQETQYF

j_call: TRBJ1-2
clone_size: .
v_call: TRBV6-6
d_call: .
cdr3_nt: TGTGCCAGCAGCCCGTGGCCCGTAGGGCCCAGGACAGCCGGCGACTATGGCTACACCTTC
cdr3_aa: CASSPWPVGPRTAGDYGYTF

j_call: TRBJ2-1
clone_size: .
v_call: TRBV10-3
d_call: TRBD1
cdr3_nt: TGTGCCATCAGGGGCAGGGGGATCGTTGATGAGCAGTTCTTC
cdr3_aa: CAIRGRGIVDEQFF

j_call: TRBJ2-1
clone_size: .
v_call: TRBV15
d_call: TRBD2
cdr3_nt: TGTGCCACCAGCAGAGGACTGGGGGAGGGGTCCTACAATGAGCAGTTCTTC
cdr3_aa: CATSRGLGEGSYNEQFF

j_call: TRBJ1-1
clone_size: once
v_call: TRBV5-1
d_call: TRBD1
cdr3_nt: TGCGCCAGCAGCTCTCGGACAGGGGTGAACACTGAAGCTTTCTTT
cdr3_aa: CASSSRTGVNTEAFF

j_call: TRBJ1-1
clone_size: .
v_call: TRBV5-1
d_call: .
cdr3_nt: TGCGCCAGCAGCCTCGGGAAGACGAACACTGAAGCTTTCTTT
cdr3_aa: CASSLGKTNTEAFF

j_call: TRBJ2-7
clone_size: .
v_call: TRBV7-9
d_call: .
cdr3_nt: TGTGCCAGCAGCTTAGTGGGGGGTCTTCACGAGCAGTACTTC
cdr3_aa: CASSLVGGLHEQYF

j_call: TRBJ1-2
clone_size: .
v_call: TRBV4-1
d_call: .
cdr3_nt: TGCGCCAGCAGCCTCAGAACAACCGGGGCCGATCAGGGGGGCTACACCTTC
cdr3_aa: CASSLRTTGADQGGYTF

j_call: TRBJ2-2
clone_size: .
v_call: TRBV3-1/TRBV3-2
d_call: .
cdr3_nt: TGTGCCAGCAGCCAAGAGACTCGAACGAACACCGGGGAGCTGTTTTTT
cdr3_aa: CASSQETRTNTGELFF

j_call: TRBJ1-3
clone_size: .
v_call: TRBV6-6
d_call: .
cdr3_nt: TGTGCCAGCAGTCGAGGACTGAGAACGGATGGAAACACCATATATTTT
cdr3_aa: CASSRGLRTDGNTIYF

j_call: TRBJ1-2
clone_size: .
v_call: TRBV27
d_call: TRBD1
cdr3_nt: TGTGCCAGCAGTTCTGGGACAGTCTATGGCTACACCTTC
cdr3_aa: CASSSGTVYGYTF

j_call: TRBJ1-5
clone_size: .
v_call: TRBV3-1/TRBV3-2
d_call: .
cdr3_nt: TGTGCCAGCAGCCCCCGTAAGGCCGGGACAAGGTGCAATCAGCCCCAGCATTTT
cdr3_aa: CASSPRKAGTRCNQPQHF

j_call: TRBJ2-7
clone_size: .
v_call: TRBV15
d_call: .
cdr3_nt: TGTGCCACCAGCAGCATACAGGCTAAGTACTTC
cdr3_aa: CATSSIQAKYF

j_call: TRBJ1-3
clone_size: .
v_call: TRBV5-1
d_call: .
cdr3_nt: TGCGCCAGCAGGGCAGGGTTGGGCTCTGGAAACACCATATATTTT
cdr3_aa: CASRAGLGSGNTIYF

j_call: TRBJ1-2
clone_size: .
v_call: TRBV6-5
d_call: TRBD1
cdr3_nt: TGTGCCAGCAGCGCAGGGACAGGGGTTGGCTACACCTTC
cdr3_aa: CASSAGTGVGYTF

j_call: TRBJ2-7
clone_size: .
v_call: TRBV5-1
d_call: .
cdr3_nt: TGCGCCAGCAGCTTGGAACCGGGAACCTACGAGCAGTACTTC
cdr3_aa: CASSLEPGTYEQYF

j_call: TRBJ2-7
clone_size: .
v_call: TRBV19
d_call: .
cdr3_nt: TGTGCCAGTTCCGATAGCTACGAGCAGTACTTC
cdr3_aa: CASSDSYEQYF

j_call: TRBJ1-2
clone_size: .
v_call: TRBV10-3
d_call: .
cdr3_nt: TGTGCCATCCTTAAATCCGCACAGGGATCCTATGGCTACACCTTC
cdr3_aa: CAILKSAQGSYGYTF

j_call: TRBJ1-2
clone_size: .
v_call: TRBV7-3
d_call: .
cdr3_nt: TGTGCCAGCAGCTTAACCCACGACAGCTATGGCTACACCTTC
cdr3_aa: CASSLTHDSYGYTF

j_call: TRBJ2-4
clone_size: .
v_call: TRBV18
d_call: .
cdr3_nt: TGTGCCAGCTCACCGGAGGGTCAGGTCGGGCAGTACTTC
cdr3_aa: CASSPEGQVGQYF

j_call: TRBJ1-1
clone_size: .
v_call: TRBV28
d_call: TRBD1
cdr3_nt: TGTGCCAGCAGTTGGACAGGCGGGACCTACACTGAAGCTTTCTTT
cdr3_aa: CASSWTGGTYTEAFF

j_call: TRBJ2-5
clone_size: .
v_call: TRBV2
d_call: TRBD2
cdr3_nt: TGTGCCAGCGGGGGGGGGACCCTTCAAGAGACCCAGTACTTC
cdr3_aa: CASGGGTLQETQYF

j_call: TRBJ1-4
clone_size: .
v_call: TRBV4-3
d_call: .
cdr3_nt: TGCGCCAGCAGCCAAGATATCGGCAGGGTGGCAACTAATGAAAAACTGTTTTTT
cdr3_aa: CASSQDIGRVATNEKLFF

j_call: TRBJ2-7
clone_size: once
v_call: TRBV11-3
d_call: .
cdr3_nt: TGTGCCAGCAGCTTTCCAAACAGGGTTGCCCACGAGCAGTACTTC
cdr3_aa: CASSFPNRVAHEQYF

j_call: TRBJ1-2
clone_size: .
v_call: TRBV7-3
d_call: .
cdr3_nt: TGTGCCAGCAGCCCCTCCCTCCCAGGGTTCGGCTACACCTTC
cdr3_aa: CASSPSLPGFGYTF

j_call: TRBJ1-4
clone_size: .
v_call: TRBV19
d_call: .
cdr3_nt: TGTGCCAGTAGCCTTCGAGGGGGTTTAGTCTGGGAAAAACTGTTTTTT
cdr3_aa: CASSLRGGLVWEKLFF

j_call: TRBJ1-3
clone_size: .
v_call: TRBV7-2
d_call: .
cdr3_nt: TGTGCCAGCAGCTTGGGCGGACTAAGCTCTGGAAACACCATATATTTT
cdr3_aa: CASSLGGLSSGNTIYF

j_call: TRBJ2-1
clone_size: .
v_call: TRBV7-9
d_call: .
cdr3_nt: TGTGCCAGCAGCTTTAGCGGTAGCTCCTACAATGAGCAGTTCTTC
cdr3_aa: CASSFSGSSYNEQFF

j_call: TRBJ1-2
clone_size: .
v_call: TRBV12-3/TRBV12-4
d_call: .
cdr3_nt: TGTGCCAGCAGTCCTATCACCAACTATGGCTACACCTTC
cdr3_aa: CASSPITNYGYTF

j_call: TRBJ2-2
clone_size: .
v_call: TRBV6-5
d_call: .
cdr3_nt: TGTGCCAGCAGTTACTCGATTGGCAGTAAAACCGGGGAGCTGTTTTTT
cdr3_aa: CASSYSIGSKTGELFF

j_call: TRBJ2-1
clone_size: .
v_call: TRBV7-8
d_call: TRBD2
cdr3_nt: TGTGCCAGCAGCTGGGGACTAGCGGGGATAGAGCAGTTCTTC
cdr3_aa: CASSWGLAGIEQFF

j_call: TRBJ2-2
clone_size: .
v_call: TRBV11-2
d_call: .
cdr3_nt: TGTGCCAGCAGCTTAGGGGTTGGAGGAAACACCGGGGAGCTGTTTTTT
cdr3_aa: CASSLGVGGNTGELFF

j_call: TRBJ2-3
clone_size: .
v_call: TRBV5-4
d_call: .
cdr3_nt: TGTGCCAGCAGCTTGAACGGAGTAAGAGATACGCAGTATTTT
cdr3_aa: CASSLNGVRDTQYF

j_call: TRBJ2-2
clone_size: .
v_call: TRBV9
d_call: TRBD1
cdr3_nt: TGTGCCAGCAGCGTCTATCCGGGGGACAGGACCCTTGGAACCGGGGAGCTGTTTTTT
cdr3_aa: CASSVYPGDRTLGTGELFF

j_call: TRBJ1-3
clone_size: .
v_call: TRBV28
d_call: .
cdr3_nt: TGTGCCAGCAGTTTTTACTCTGGAAACACCATATATTTT
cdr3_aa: CASSFYSGNTIYF

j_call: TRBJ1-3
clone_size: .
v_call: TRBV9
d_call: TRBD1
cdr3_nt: TGTGCCAGCAGCGTAGATACAGGGGCTGGAAACACCATATATTTT
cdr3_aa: CASSVDTGAGNTIYF

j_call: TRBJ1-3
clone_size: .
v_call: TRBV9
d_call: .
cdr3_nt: TGTGCCAGCAGCGTAGAGAAGGGGGTACCGGGAGGACCTGGAAACACCATATATTTT
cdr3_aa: CASSVEKGVPGGPGNTIYF

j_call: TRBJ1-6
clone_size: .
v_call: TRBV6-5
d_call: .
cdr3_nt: TGTGCCAGCAGACTCCACCTTGATTCACCCCTCCACTTT
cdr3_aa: CASRLHLDSPLHF

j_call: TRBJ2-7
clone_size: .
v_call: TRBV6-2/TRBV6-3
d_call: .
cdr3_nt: TGTGCCAGCAGTTACTCGATGGGGGGCTACGAGCAGTACTTC
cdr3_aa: CASSYSMGGYEQYF

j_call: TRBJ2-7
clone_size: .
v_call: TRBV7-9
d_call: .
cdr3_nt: TGTGCCAGCAGCGGGCCGGGTACAGGTCCCTACGAGCAGTACTTC
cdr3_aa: CASSGPGTGPYEQYF

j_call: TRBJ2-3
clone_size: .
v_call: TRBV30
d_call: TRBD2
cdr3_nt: TGTGCCTGGAGTCTCCTCCTGCGGGGGTCAGGAGATACGCAGTATTTT
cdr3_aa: CAWSLLLRGSGDTQYF

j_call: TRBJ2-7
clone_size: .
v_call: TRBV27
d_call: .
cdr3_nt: TGTGCCAGCAGTCCCCCTCCTCTGTTCGAGCAGTACTTC
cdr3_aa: CASSPPPLFEQYF

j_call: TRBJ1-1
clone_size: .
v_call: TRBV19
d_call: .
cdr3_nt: TGTGCCAGTAGTACAGGGGACACTGAAGCTTTCTTT
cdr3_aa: CASSTGDTEAFF

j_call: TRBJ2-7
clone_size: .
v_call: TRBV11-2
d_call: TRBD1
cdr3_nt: TGTGCCAGCAGCGCCGACAGGGGGTTAGGGCAGTACTTC
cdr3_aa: CASSADRGLGQYF

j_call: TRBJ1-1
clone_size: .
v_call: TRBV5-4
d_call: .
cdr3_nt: TGTGCCAGCAGCTCTGGAGGTTCCATGAACACTGAAGCTTTCTTT
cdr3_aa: CASSSGGSMNTEAFF

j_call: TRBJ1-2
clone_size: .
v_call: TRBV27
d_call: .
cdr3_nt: TGTGCCAGCAGTTCCGACGTGCGGGGCCGATACTATGGCTACACCTTC
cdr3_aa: CASSSDVRGRYYGYTF

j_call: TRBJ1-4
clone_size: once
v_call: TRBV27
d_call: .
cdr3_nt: TGTGCCAGCAGTTTCAAGAACTCTAATGAAAAACTGTTTTTT
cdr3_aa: CASSFKNSNEKLFF

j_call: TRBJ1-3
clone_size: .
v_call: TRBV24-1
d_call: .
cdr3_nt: TGTGCCACCAGGGCCCGATATGGAAACACCATATATTTT
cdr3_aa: CATRARYGNTIYF

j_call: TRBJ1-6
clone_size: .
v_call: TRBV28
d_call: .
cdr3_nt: TGTGCCAGCAAAAACAGGAATTCACCCCTCCACTTT
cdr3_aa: CASKNRNSPLHF

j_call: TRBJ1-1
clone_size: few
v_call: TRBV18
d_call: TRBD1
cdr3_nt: TGTGCCAGCTCACCCCTAGGGGGCGGGAACGCTGAAGCTTTCTTT
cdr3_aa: CASSPLGGGNAEAFF

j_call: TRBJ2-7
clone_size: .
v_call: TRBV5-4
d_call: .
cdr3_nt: TGTGCCAGCAGCTTTGGCGGAGGATACGAGCAGTACTTC
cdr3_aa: CASSFGGGYEQYF

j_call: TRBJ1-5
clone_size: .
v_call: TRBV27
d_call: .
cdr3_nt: TGTGCCAGCAGTTTATTCGGGGGGAATCAGCCCCAGCATTTT
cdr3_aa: CASSLFGGNQPQHF

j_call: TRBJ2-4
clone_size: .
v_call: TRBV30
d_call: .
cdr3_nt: TGTGCCTGGAGCGGGGAGGCCAAAAACATTCAGTACTTC
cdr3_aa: CAWSGEAKNIQYF